One sample yielded the 18 T cell receptor beta chains listed below, sequenced in a study of Ad26.COV2.S vaccination and SARS-CoV-2 variants. Treatment described: about 20 received Ad26.COV2.S at low or high dose, single or two shots; about 5 received placebo; per-sample allocation not given. The investigators took samples on day 63 after the first vaccine or placebo injection. TCRdb's copy holds only in-frame clones and misses some; the assay was immunoSEQ multiplex PCR. In the table there are hundreds of thousands of clones, 87% of which are singletons. The sequenced sample was peripheral blood, obtained in a trial of Ad26.COV2.S vaccine versus placebo. The source of these receptors is a person aged 18-65 years who received the Ad26.COV2.S COVID-19 vaccine or a placebo.

The CDR3 DNA follows: TGTGCCAGCAGCCCGGACAGGGGGACCTACGAGCAGTACTTC. Translation gives CASSPDRGTYEQYF. The J gene is TRBJ2-7, the V gene TRBV4-2, with 10 bases lining up with TRBD1. This CDR3 contains 14 residues. Per germline, CDR1 LGHNA and CDR2 YNFKEQ. J lost 2 bases, V lost 4 bases, and 2 bases had no gene match.

The chain carries TRBV7-3 and TRBJ2-7; 11 bases are shared with TRBD2. Per germline, CDR1 SGHTA and CDR2 FQGTGA. V was clipped by 6 bases and J by 2 bases; unmatched bases: 3. The CDR3 runs 14 residues. In DNA form, the CDR3 reads TGTGCCAGCAGTGTACTAGCGGGGGCCTACGAGCAGTACTTC. It specifies CASSVLAGAYEQYF.

The chain couples TRBV7-9 to TRBJ2-7; D call uncertain. Germline V CDR1 and CDR2: SEHNR, FQNEAQ (reference sequence). Trimming took off 5 bases at V and 7 bases at J, with 21 bases between the two ends. The length of the CDR3 is 15 residues. CDR3 residues: CASSRESLVSWEQYF. CDR3 coding DNA: TGTGCCAGCAGCCGTGAGAGTTTAGTCTCGTGGGAGCAGTACTTC.

This clone was recorded many times. The gene calls are TRBV3-1 (or the pseudogene TRBV3-2) and TRBJ2-2, with 8 positions matching TRBD1. Looked up from germline, CDR1 is LGHDT and CDR2 is YNNKEL (reference sequence). This CDR3 contains 15 residues. V lost 1 base, J lost 4 bases, and 2 bases stayed unmatched. DNA for the CDR3: TGTGCCAGCAGCCAAGGGACAGGGATCACCGGGGAGCTGTTTTTT. It yields the protein CASSQGTGITGELFF.

This chain joins TRBV19 and TRBJ1-4; maybe TRBD1 (5 bases). The length of the CDR3 is 13 residues. The V and J ends lost 3 bases and 8 bases respectively, with 10 bases between them. Germline lookup yields CDR1 LNHDA and CDR2 SQIVND (reference sequence). Here the CDR3 DNA reads TGTGCCAGTAGTATCTTCCGGGGGGAAAAACTGTTTTTT. It translates to CASSIFRGEKLFF. Full variable domain (outside the CDR3, taken from reference TRBV19 and TRBJ1-4): DGGITQSPKYLFRKEGQNVTLSCEQNLNHDAMYWYRQDPGQGLRLIYYSQIVNDFQKGDIAEGYSVSREKKESFPLTVTSAQKNPTAFYLCASSIFRGEKLFFGSGTQLSVL.

This chain joins TRBV2 and TRBJ2-2; 9 positions agree with TRBD1. V lost 4 bases, J lost 7 bases, and 4 bases stayed unmatched. CDR1 is SNHLY and CDR2 is FYNNEI in the germline V gene. This CDR3 spans 14 amino acids. The CDR3 spells CASSAGTGFGELFF. The CDR3 DNA is TGTGCCAGCAGTGCCGGGACAGGGTTCGGGGAGCTGTTTTTT.

This clone was seen once. V gene TRBV10-3 combines with J gene TRBJ1-1; a weak D match, TRBD1 (6 bases). The CDR3 length is 14 residues. V was pared by 4 bases and J by 11 bases, with 20 bases between. Looked up from germline, CDR1 is ENHRY and CDR2 is SYGVKD. This CDR3 reads CAISGREGGLEAFF. The DNA of the CDR3 is TGTGCCATCAGTGGGAGGGAAGGGGGACTGGAGGCTTTCTTT.

A single count supports this clone. The chain uses TRBV19 and TRBJ2-7; D is ambiguous. CDR3 size: 14 residues. V dropped 3 bases and J dropped 0 bases, with 9 bases sitting between them. Per germline, CDR1 LNHDA and CDR2 SQIVND (reference sequence). CDR3 DNA sequence: TGTGCCAGTAGTATGTCGCTAACCTCCTACGAGCAGTACTTC. This translates into CASSMSLTSYEQYF.

This chain joins TRBV25-1 and TRBJ1-2; D not certain. From germline, CDR1 is MGHDK and CDR2 SYGVNS. The V gene lost 4 bases and the J gene lost 8 bases, with 14 bases spanning the gap. The CDR3 consists of 13 residues. CDR3 in DNA: TGTGCCAGCAGTGTCCCGGGTATAGAGGGCTACACCTTC. Its protein product is CASSVPGIEGYTF.

V gene TRBV6-1 combines with J gene TRBJ1-5, with D unresolved. This CDR3 spans 13 amino acids. The V and J ends lost 1 base and 4 bases respectively, with 5 bases between them. Germline CDR1 MNHNS, CDR2 SASEGT. DNA for the CDR3: TGTGCCAGCAGTGAAGAAAGAAATCAGCCCCAGCATTTT. Residues: CASSEERNQPQHF.

The CDR3 spells CSALSQMNTEAFF. DNA for the CDR3: TGCAGCGCCCTGAGCCAGATGAACACTGAAGCTTTCTTT. The chain carries TRBV29-1 and TRBJ1-1; D ambiguous. From germline, CDR1 is SQVTM and CDR2 ANQGSEA. The CDR3 has 13 amino acids. The germline V and J ends were trimmed by 7 bases and 0 bases, with 12 bases remaining between them.

This sequence joins TRBV13 and TRBJ1-1; D is unclear. CDR3 length equals 15 residues. Looked up from germline, CDR1 is PRHDT and CDR2 is FYEKMQ (reference sequence). The V and J ends lost 5 bases and 4 bases respectively, with 17 bases between them. This CDR3 is CASSIPWSPGTEAFF. The CDR3 DNA reads as TGTGCCAGCAGCATCCCTTGGAGCCCTGGCACTGAAGCTTTCTTT.

This chain connects TRBV4-1 to TRBJ2-3; 13 nucleotides match TRBD2. The junction had 4 bases not matched to a gene; V was cut back by 2 bases and J by 2 bases. This CDR3 region has 17 residues. Per germline, CDR1 MGHRA and CDR2 YSYEKL. The CDR3 loop is CASSQSLAGGITDTQYF. In DNA, the CDR3 is TGCGCCAGCAGCCAATCACTAGCGGGGGGGATCACAGATACGCAGTATTTT.

This clone was detected once. The chain couples TRBV19 to TRBJ2-7, with 9 bases identical to TRBD1. This CDR3 spans 15 amino acids. Losses at the gene ends were 3 bases for V and 1 base for J; bases not matched to a gene: 4. CDR1 is LNHDA and CDR2 is SQIVND in the germline V gene (reference sequence). The CDR3 loop is CASSIVGQGSYEQYF. CDR3 DNA: TGTGCCAGTAGTATTGTGGGACAGGGTTCCTACGAGCAGTACTTC.

The rearrangement uses TRBV11-2 and TRBJ1-5; no reliable D call. Germline V gene data show CDR1 as SGHAT and CDR2 as FQNNGV. The CDR3 is 12 amino acids. V was pared by 1 base and J by 9 bases, with 7 bases between. The CDR3 protein is CASSLGGGPQHF. The DNA for the CDR3 is TGTGCCAGCAGCTTAGGTGGCGGGCCCCAGCATTTT.

The genes are TRBV7-2 and TRBJ1-4; 10 bases are a match to TRBD1. The CDR3 is made up of 16 amino acids. CDR1 and CDR2 (germline): SGHTA, FQGNSA. The V and J ends lost 5 bases and 7 bases, in that order; junction bases with no gene match: 10. CDR3 protein: CASSPRTGGDGEKLFF. CDR3 sequence (DNA): TGTGCCAGCAGCCCCCGGACAGGGGGAGATGGTGAAAAACTGTTTTTT.

The chain employs TRBV5-1 and TRBJ2-5; TRBD1 is a possible D gene (5 bases). Trimming shortened V by 1 base and J by 1 base, and 20 bases separated the two germline ends. The length of the CDR3 is 18 residues. The germline CDR1 and CDR2 sequences are SGHRS and YFSETQ. The CDR3 DNA is TGCGCCAGCAGCTTGATAGTTCTGGGGCTCAGGGCCCAAGAGACCCAGTACTTC. Its translation is CASSLIVLGLRAQETQYF.

This chain uses TRBV7-2 with TRBJ2-7; 8 positions agree with TRBD1. V was clipped by 6 bases and J by 5 bases; unmatched bases: 3. Germline values: CDR1 SGHTA, CDR2 FQGNSA. The CDR3 has 12 residues. This CDR3 is CASRTTGDEQYF. CDR3 coding DNA: TGTGCCAGCAGAACGACAGGGGACGAGCAGTACTTC.